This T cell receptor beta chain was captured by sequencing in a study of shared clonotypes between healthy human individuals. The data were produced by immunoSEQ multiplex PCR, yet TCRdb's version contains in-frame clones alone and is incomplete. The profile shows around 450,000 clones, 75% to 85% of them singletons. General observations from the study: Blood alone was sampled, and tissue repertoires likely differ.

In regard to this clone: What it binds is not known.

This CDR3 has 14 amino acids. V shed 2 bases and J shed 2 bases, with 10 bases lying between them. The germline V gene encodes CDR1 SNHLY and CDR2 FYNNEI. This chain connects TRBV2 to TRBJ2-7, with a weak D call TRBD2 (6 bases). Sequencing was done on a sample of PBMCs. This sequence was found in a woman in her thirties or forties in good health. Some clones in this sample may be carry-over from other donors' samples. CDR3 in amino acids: CASSEFPGAYEQYF. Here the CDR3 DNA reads TGTGCCAGCAGTGAATTTCCGGGGGCCTACGAGCAGTACTTC.